This is a list of T cell receptor beta chains from one sample in a study of cytomegalovirus exposure and HLA in healthy donors. The repertoire was sequenced with immunoSEQ multiplex PCR; TCRdb's copy has only in-frame clones and lacks some. The sample shows 150,000 to 200,000 clones, roughly 82% of them seen only once. Sequencing was done on a sample of PBMCs. The receptor set was obtained from a woman aged 50 to 60 in good health and CMV-seropositive. CDR3s include the opening cysteine and the closing phenylalanine or tryptophan. Fields, in order: D gene, clone size, V gene, J gene, CDR3 length, CDR3 protein, CDR3 DNA. The D gene is left open where the match is weak. For some rows the clone size is stated as once, few or many, or as a class when expanded; others skip it.

.,.,TRBV5-6,TRBJ1-1,14,CASRRGSGVAEAFF,TGTGCCAGCAGACGGGGGTCGGGGGTCGCTGAAGCTTTCTTT
TRBD2,.,TRBV4-2,TRBJ2-2,16,CASSQEKRGGTGELFF,TGTGCCAGCAGCCAAGAGAAGCGGGGAGGGACCGGGGAGCTGTTTTTT
TRBD1,.,TRBV7-8,TRBJ1-1,16,CASSYYLTGVDTEAFF,TGTGCCAGCAGCTACTATTTGACAGGGGTCGACACTGAAGCTTTCTTT
.,few,TRBV10-2,TRBJ2-1,15,CASSALSAEYNEQFF,TGCGCCAGCAGTGCCCTCTCAGCGGAGTACAATGAGCAGTTCTTC
TRBD2,once,TRBV5-1,TRBJ2-3,15,CASSLAGKVTDTQYF,TGCGCCAGCAGTCTAGCGGGGAAGGTCACAGATACGCAGTATTTT
TRBD2,once,TRBV15,TRBJ2-2,15,CATSIGTGGGGELFF,TGTGCCACCAGCATTGGGACTGGCGGGGGTGGGGAGCTGTTTTTT
TRBD2,.,TRBV7-9,TRBJ2-1,15,CASSLVGGFYNEQFF,TGTGCCAGCAGCTTAGTCGGGGGGTTTTACAATGAGCAGTTCTTC
.,.,TRBV2,TRBJ2-5,15,CASSERGSPQETQYF,TGTGCCAGCAGTGAAAGGGGCTCACCACAAGAGACCCAGTACTTC
.,.,TRBV5-1,TRBJ2-3,13,CASSSDSTDTQYF,TGCGCCAGCAGCTCGGACTCCACAGATACGCAGTATTTT
.,.,TRBV5-1,TRBJ2-2,16,CASSPPRTASGGELFF,TGCGCCAGCAGCCCGCCGAGGACAGCTTCGGGCGGGGAGCTGTTTTTT
.,few,TRBV5-4,TRBJ2-6,16,CASRLGGGSGANVLTF,TGTGCCAGCAGGTTAGGGGGGGGCTCTGGGGCCAACGTCCTGACTTTC
.,.,TRBV2,TRBJ2-7,11,CASSLLYEQYF,TGTGCCAGCAGTCTTCTCTACGAGCAGTACTTC
.,.,TRBV4-1,TRBJ1-3,17,CASSRQSAGLSGNTIYF,TGCGCCAGCAGCCGACAGTCCGCGGGACTCTCTGGAAACACCATATATTTT
.,.,TRBV2,TRBJ1-2,13,CASSITGIPGYTF,TGTGCCAGCAGTATTACAGGGATTCCTGGCTACACCTTC
TRBD2,.,TRBV6-1,TRBJ2-3,17,CASSGTTSGGLTDTQYF,TGTGCCAGCAGTGGGACGACTAGCGGGGGGCTAACAGATACGCAGTATTTT
TRBD1,.,TRBV15,TRBJ1-1,14,CATSLTGTGVGAFF,TGTGCCACCAGCTTAACCGGGACAGGGGTCGGCGCTTTCTTT
TRBD2,.,TRBV19,TRBJ2-3,14,CASSISGGTDTQYF,TGTGCCAGTAGTATTAGCGGGGGCACAGATACGCAGTATTTT
TRBD1,.,TRBV5-1,TRBJ2-5,13,CASAGQAQETQYF,TGCGCCAGCGCGGGACAGGCACAAGAGACCCAGTACTTC
TRBD1,.,TRBV30,TRBJ2-6,16,CACTRDSFSGANVLTF,TGTGCCTGTACTAGGGACAGTTTCTCTGGGGCCAACGTCCTGACTTTC
.,.,TRBV6-1,TRBJ1-1,12,CASSYPAGSAFF,TGTGCCAGCAGTTATCCCGCGGGATCGGCTTTCTTT
.,few,TRBV9,TRBJ2-2,15,CASSVATRGTGELFF,TGTGCCAGCAGCGTAGCTACGAGAGGAACCGGGGAGCTGTTTTTT
TRBD1,.,TRBV7-8,TRBJ1-1,14,CASSARTGGTEAFF,TGTGCCAGCAGCGCTCGGACAGGGGGGACTGAAGCTTTCTTT
.,few,TRBV6-5,TRBJ1-4,13,CASRRTANEKLFF,TGTGCCAGCAGAAGGACAGCTAATGAAAAACTGTTTTTT
TRBD2,.,TRBV6-6,TRBJ2-7,15,CASSYGAGGAEEQYF,TGTGCCAGCAGTTACGGTGCCGGGGGGGCCGAAGAGCAGTACTTC
TRBD1,.,TRBV6-5,TRBJ1-2,15,CASSSPGQGLYGYTF,TGTGCCAGCAGTTCACCGGGACAGGGACTCTATGGCTACACCTTC
.,.,TRBV2,TRBJ1-1,14,CASREALGYTEAFF,TGTGCCAGCAGGGAGGCCTTAGGATACACTGAAGCTTTCTTT
.,.,TRBV11-2,TRBJ1-1,13,CASTQFMNTEAFF,TGTGCCAGCACCCAGTTCATGAACACTGAAGCTTTCTTT
.,.,TRBV5-1,TRBJ2-5,14,CASSLHSLQETQYF,TGCGCCAGCAGCTTGCACAGCTTACAAGAGACCCAGTACTTC
TRBD2,.,TRBV6-1,TRBJ2-7,15,CASSSTSGGLYEQYF,TGTGCCAGCAGCTCCACTAGCGGGGGGTTGTACGAGCAGTACTTC
TRBD1,.,TRBV19,TRBJ1-1,11,CASRTGDAAFF,TGTGCCAGTAGGACAGGGGACGCAGCTTTCTTT
.,once,TRBV30,TRBJ1-1,16,CAWSVRYGVTITEAFF,TGTGCCTGGAGTGTACGGTACGGTGTTACTATCACTGAAGCTTTCTTT
TRBD2,once,TRBV5-4,TRBJ2-1,18,CASSPFPGLAGGRAEQFF,TGTGCCAGCAGCCCGTTTCCGGGACTAGCGGGGGGCCGCGCTGAGCAGTTCTTC
.,.,TRBV10-1,TRBJ2-3,16,CASSESTPRGTDTQYF,TGCGCCAGCAGTGAGTCGACTCCCAGGGGAACAGATACGCAGTATTTT
TRBD1,few,TRBV7-9,TRBJ2-1,16,CASSLAGQGPLGEQFF,TGTGCCAGCAGCTTAGCGGGACAGGGTCCCCTGGGTGAGCAGTTCTTC
TRBD1,few,TRBV18,TRBJ1-2,15,CASSPGVDRYYGYTF,TGTGCCAGCTCACCGGGCGTGGACAGGTACTATGGCTACACCTTC
.,.,TRBV5-6,TRBJ1-2,14,CASSPTGATWGYTF,TGTGCCAGCAGCCCGACTGGGGCGACTTGGGGCTACACCTTC
.,few,TRBV19,TRBJ1-5,14,CASSTSGRGQPQHF,TGTGCCAGTAGTACCTCCGGTAGGGGTCAGCCCCAGCATTTT
TRBD2,.,TRBV5-1,TRBJ2-7,13,CASSLSGTYEQYF,TGCGCCAGCAGCTTGAGCGGGACCTACGAGCAGTACTTC
.,few,TRBV29-1,TRBJ2-5,13,CSGNSAHGETQYF,TGCAGCGGTAATAGCGCCCACGGAGAGACCCAGTACTTC
.,few,TRBV6-1,TRBJ2-5,15,CASRRVSFPQETQYF,TGTGCCAGCAGACGGGTCAGCTTCCCTCAAGAGACCCAGTACTTC
TRBD2,.,TRBV12-5,TRBJ2-2,17,CASAPRGGGGLGGELFF,TGTGCTAGTGCCCCGAGGGGCGGGGGAGGTCTTGGCGGGGAGCTGTTTTTT
TRBD1,.,TRBV30,TRBJ1-5,14,CAWSGTGFVEPQHF,TGTGCCTGGAGCGGGACAGGGTTCGTGGAGCCCCAGCATTTT
TRBD1,.,TRBV2,TRBJ1-2,13,CASRRQGNYGYTF,TGTGCCAGCAGGAGACAGGGGAACTATGGCTACACCTTC
TRBD1,.,TRBV2,TRBJ1-2,14,CASSAQGGTYGYTF,TGTGCCAGCAGTGCCCAGGGGGGAACCTATGGCTACACCTTC
.,.,TRBV6-5,TRBJ2-1,15,CASSYIVGGSNEQFF,TGTGCCAGCAGTTATATTGTGGGGGGTAGTAATGAGCAGTTCTTC
.,.,TRBV5-6,TRBJ1-1,15,CASSGRGGLNTEAFF,TGTGCCAGCAGTGGACGGGGGGGCCTGAACACTGAAGCTTTCTTT
.,.,TRBV5-1,TRBJ2-2,13,CASSLEAAGELFF,TGCGCCAGCAGCTTGGAAGCGGCCGGGGAGCTGTTTTTT
.,.,TRBV7-6,TRBJ2-1,16,CASSLTTRGGPCEQFF,TGTGCCAGCAGCTTAACGACGAGGGGGGGGCCATGTGAGCAGTTCTTC
.,.,TRBV5-1,TRBJ1-4,14,CASSLSGEREKLFF,TGCGCCAGCAGCTTATCAGGGGAACGTGAAAAACTGTTTTTT
.,.,TRBV5-6,TRBJ1-3,15,CASSITDSSGNTIYF,TGTGCCAGCAGCATCACGGACAGCTCTGGAAACACCATATATTTT
TRBD2,.,TRBV5-6,TRBJ2-5,15,CASSLAAGGRETQYF,TGTGCCAGCAGCTTGGCAGCGGGGGGGCGCGAGACCCAGTACTTC
.,few,TRBV6-1,TRBJ1-2,11,CASSDLRGYTF,TGTGCCAGCAGTGATTTACGGGGCTACACCTTC
.,.,TRBV5-6,TRBJ1-1,14,CASSSLTGNTEAFF,TGTGCCAGCAGCTCGCTGACAGGGAACACTGAAGCTTTCTTT